This T cell receptor (beta chain) emerged from a study of OX40 agonist ivuxolimab in advanced cancers. Study summary: Treatment received earlier with anti-PD-1, anti-PD-L1 or anti-CTLA-4 agents was allowed, and approximately 40% had some. Three patients, one with hepatocellular carcinoma and two with cutaneous melanoma, responded partially.

Measured with immunoSEQ multiplex PCR; TCRdb has only the in-frame clones, and not every one. The sample lists over 9,000 clones; 66% were seen once. With 1 base clipped from V and 8 bases from J, the junction kept 5 bases outside the gene matches. Germline-derived CDR1 and CDR2 are SGHVS and FQNEAQ. The CDR3 runs to 14 residues. Study outcomes and limitations: By week 6 at 0.1 to 3.0 mg/kg, blood CD4+ and CD8+ T cells had expanded clonally. Some nonresponders likewise displayed low normalized T-cell clonal expansion.

In regard to this clone: Its antigen is unknown.

The chain joins TRBV7-8 to TRBJ1-2; TRBD1 matches at 9 bases. The sequence came from an adult with an advanced solid tumor such as melanoma, head and neck, liver or kidney cancer. The sequencing used CD4+ or CD8+ T cells sorted from blood, collected in a trial of the OX40 agonist ivuxolimab. Written as DNA, the CDR3 is TGTGCCAGCAGCTTAGATGGACAGGGGTACGGCTACACCTTC. This gives the protein CASSLDGQGYGYTF.